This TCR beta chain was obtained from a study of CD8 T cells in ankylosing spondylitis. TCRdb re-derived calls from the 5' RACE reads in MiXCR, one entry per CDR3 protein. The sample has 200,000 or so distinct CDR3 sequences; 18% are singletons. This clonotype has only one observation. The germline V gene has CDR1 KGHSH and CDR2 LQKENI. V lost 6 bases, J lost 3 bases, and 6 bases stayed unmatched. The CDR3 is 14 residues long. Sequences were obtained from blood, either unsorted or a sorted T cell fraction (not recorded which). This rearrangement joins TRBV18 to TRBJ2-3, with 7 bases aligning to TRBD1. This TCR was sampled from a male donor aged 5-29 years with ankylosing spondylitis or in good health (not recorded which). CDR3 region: CASSRQGQTDTQYF. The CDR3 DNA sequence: TGTGCCAGCTCTCGCCAGGGACAGACAGATACGCAGTATTTT.